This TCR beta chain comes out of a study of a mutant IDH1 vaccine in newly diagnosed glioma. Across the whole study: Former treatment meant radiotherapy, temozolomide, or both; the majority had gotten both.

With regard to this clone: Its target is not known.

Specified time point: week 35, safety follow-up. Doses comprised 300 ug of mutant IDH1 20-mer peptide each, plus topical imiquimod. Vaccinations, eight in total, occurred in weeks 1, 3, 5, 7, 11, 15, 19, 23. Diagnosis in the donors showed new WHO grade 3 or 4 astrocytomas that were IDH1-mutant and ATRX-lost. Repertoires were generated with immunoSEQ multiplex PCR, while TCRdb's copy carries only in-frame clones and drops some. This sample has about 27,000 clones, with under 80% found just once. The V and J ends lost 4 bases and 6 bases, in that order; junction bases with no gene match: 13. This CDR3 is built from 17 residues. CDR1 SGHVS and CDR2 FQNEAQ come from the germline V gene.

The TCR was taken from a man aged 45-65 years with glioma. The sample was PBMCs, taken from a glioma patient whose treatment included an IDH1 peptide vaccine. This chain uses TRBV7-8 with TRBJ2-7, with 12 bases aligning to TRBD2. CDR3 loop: CASSCSSGGALVCEQYF. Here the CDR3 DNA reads TGTGCCAGCAGCTGTTCTAGCGGGGGGGCTCTGGTTTGCGAGCAGTACTTC.